These 12 T cell receptor beta chains share one sample of origin, sequenced in a study of CD8 T cells in Susac syndrome. cDNA came from about 0.51 to 1 ug RNA primed by random hexamers. TCRdb used MiXCR to reprocess the immunoSEQ multiplex PCR reads, holding one entry per CDR3 protein. The table has around 170,000 distinct CDR3 sequences, approximately 94% seen once; the top ten hold approximately 0.12%. The material sequenced was CD4+ T cells from PBMCs. Receptors were obtained from a human donor with Susac syndrome.

The chain couples TRBV20-1 to TRBJ2-1; D tentatively reads TRBD1 or TRBD2 (5 bases each). CDR1 DFQATT and CDR2 SNEGSKA come from the germline V gene (reference sequence). The V and J ends lost 5 bases and 5 bases respectively, with 13 bases between them. CDR3 length: 13 amino acids. CDR3 bases: TGCAGTGCTCCGGGACCTAGGGACAATGAGCAGTTCTTC. It translates to CSAPGPRDNEQFF.

The rearrangement uses TRBV23-1 and TRBJ2-7; D is ambiguous. TRBV23-1 qualifies as an ORF whose function is uncertain. With 0 bases removed from V and 7 bases from J, the gap between germline ends came to 19 bases. The CDR3 extends over 16 amino acids. The CDR3 protein is CASSQSQPLDPGEQYF. DNA for the CDR3: TGCGCCAGCAGTCAATCCCAGCCCCTTGATCCGGGTGAGCAGTACTTC.

The V and J genes are TRBV30 and TRBJ2-3; 8 bases agree with TRBD2. The germline V gene has CDR1 GTSNPN and CDR2 SVGIG (reference sequence). V shed 8 bases, J shed 5 bases, and the junction held 9 bases outside the gene matches. The CDR3 runs to 13 residues. CDR3 in amino acids: CARGQREKDTQYF. CDR3 coding DNA: TGTGCCCGGGGCCAGCGGGAGAAAGATACGCAGTATTTT.

The chain links TRBV5-6 to TRBJ2-7, with a possible D match to TRBD1 (7 bases). CDR1 and CDR2 from the germline V gene are SGHDT and YYEEEE. V lost 2 bases, J lost 5 bases, and 14 bases lay in between. The CDR3 is made up of 14 amino acids. The CDR3 sequence: CASSLTGEAHEQYV. The CDR3 DNA sequence: TGTGCCAGCAGCTTAACAGGGGAGGCACACGAGCAGTACGTC.

V is TRBV7-2 and J is TRBJ2-7; D is tentatively TRBD1 or TRBD2 (5 bases each). This CDR3 comprises 15 residues. Trimming shortened V by 4 bases and J by 2 bases, and 15 bases separated the two germline ends. The germline V gene encodes CDR1 SGHTA and CDR2 FQGNSA. CDR3 coding DNA: TGTGCCAGCAGCTACTCCGGGACGCGGACCTACGAGCAGTACTTC. Its translation: CASSYSGTRTYEQYF.

The genes are TRBV12-3 or TRBV12-4 and TRBJ1-2; D call uncertain. This CDR3 is 13 amino acids long. V lost 1 base to trimming and J lost 0 bases, with 3 bases between them. Here the CDR3 reads CASSLGPNYGYTF. The DNA of the CDR3 is TGTGCCAGCAGTTTAGGGCCTAACTATGGCTACACCTTC.

This chain connects TRBV10-3 to TRBJ1-6; D possibly corresponds to TRBD1 (5 bases). The V end lost 3 bases, the J end lost 0 bases, and 12 bases lay between the germline ends. This CDR3 contains 17 residues. Germline V lookup: CDR1 ENHRY, CDR2 SYGVKD. The CDR3 protein is CAISDTPGISYNSPLHF. CDR3 DNA sequence: TGTGCCATCAGTGATACGCCAGGGATCTCCTATAATTCACCCCTCCACTTT.

The chain combines TRBV4-3 with TRBJ1-4, with D possibly being TRBD1 (5 bases). CDR1 is LGHNA, CDR2 YSLEER, per germline. Trimming removed 0 bases from V and 2 bases from J, with 10 bases in between. The CDR3 runs to 16 residues. The CDR3, as DNA: TGCGCCAGCAGCCAAGATTGGGGCATTACTAATGAAAAACTGTTTTTT. Its protein product is CASSQDWGITNEKLFF.

Only one count was recorded for this clonotype. The chain combines TRBV20-1 with TRBJ1-2; D unresolved. There are 15 residues in the CDR3. The ends were cut back, 4 bases at V and 8 bases at J, with 23 bases in the middle. Germline V CDR1 and CDR2: DFQATT, SNEGSKA (reference sequence). This CDR3 is CSAKVYRDIRRGYTF. CDR3 sequence (DNA): TGCAGTGCTAAAGTTTACCGAGACATACGAAGGGGCTACACCTTC.

CDR3 coding DNA: TGTGCCACCAGCAGAGGGGCTCTCTACGAGCAGTACTTC. Protein product: CATSRGALYEQYF. The V and J genes are TRBV15 and TRBJ2-7; D not certain. CDR3 size: 13 residues. Per germline, CDR1 LNHNV and CDR2 YYDKDF (reference sequence). Trimming removed 1 base at V and 3 bases at J, with 7 bases between.

V usage is TRBV30 and J usage is TRBJ1-5; possibly TRBD1 for D (5 bases). CDR1 and CDR2 (germline): GTSNPN, SVGIG (reference sequence). This CDR3 has 12 residues. The V and J ends lost 4 bases and 6 bases respectively, with 10 bases between them. CDR3: CAWTGPGQPQHF. Here the CDR3 DNA reads TGTGCCTGGACAGGGCCCGGTCAGCCCCAGCATTTT.

The chain has TRBV15 and TRBJ2-7, with D perhaps matching TRBD2 (5 bases). Germline lookup yields CDR1 LNHNV and CDR2 YYDKDF (reference sequence). Trimming took off 0 bases at V and 2 bases at J, with 8 bases between the two ends. This CDR3 comprises 14 residues. The CDR3 coding sequence is TGTGCCACCAGCAGAGATCCCGGGACCTACGAGCAGTACGTC. Translating gives CATSRDPGTYEQYV.